This T cell receptor (beta chain) is from a study of identical twins. This clonotype was recorded at least ten times. Its target is not known. Healthy Caucasians made up all donors. TCRdb recomputed calls from the 5' RACE reads with MiXCR, one row per CDR3 protein. The data hold 1.5 million or so distinct CDR3 sequences, with around 33% observed a single time. General study points: Low generation probability was overrepresented in out-of-frame alpha sequences shared by twins.

The CDR3 length is 12 residues. Trimming removed 8 bases at V and 4 bases at J, with 10 bases between. Germline CDR1 reads LGHDT; CDR2 reads YNNKEL (reference sequence). V is TRBV3-1 and J is TRBJ2-3; a possible D gene is TRBD2 (6 bases). The sample taken for sequencing was cord blood. The source of this sequence is a newborn girl in good health. In DNA, the CDR3 is TGTGCCAGCGGCGGGATGGCAGATACGCAGTATTTT. It codes for CASGGMADTQYF.